This T cell receptor beta chain appears in the sequencing data of a study of T cell changes during pregnancy in multiple sclerosis. The CDR3 covers 15 residues. The germline V gene encodes CDR1 LNHDA and CDR2 SQIVND (reference sequence). V lost 8 bases, J lost 4 bases, and 20 bases lay in between. Method: immunoSEQ multiplex PCR; TCRdb's copy keeps in-frame clones and lacks some. The sample comprises tens of thousands of clones, 93% of which are singletons, and less than 2% rests with the top ten. The input for sequencing was peripheral blood, taken after pregnancy. The V gene is TRBV19, the J gene TRBJ2-5; TRBD2 is a possible D gene (6 bases). The sequence was obtained from a female donor with multiple sclerosis, enrolled in a pregnancy study. DNA of the CDR3: TGTGCCAGTGGTCCCTCTAGCGTGGCGGGAGAGACCCAGTACTTC. This translates into CASGPSSVAGETQYF.